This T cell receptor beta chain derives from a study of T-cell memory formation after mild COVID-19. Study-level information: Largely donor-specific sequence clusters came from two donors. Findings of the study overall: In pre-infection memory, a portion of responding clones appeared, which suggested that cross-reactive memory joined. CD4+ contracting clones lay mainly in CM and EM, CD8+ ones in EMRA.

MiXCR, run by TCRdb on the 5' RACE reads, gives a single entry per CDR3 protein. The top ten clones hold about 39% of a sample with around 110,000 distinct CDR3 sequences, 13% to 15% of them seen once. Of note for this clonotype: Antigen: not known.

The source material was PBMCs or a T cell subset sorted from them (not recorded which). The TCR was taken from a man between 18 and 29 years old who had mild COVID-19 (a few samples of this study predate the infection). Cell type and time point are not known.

The CDR3 bases are TGCAGTCCTAAAAACAGAGAGAACACTGAAGCTTTCTTT. This codes for CSPKNRENTEAFF. V and J are TRBV20-1 and TRBJ1-1, with D unresolved. In germline, CDR1 is DFQATT, CDR2 SNEGSKA (reference sequence). This CDR3 region has 13 residues. Between the trimmed V and J ends, which lost 8 bases and 1 base, there was a span of 14 bases.